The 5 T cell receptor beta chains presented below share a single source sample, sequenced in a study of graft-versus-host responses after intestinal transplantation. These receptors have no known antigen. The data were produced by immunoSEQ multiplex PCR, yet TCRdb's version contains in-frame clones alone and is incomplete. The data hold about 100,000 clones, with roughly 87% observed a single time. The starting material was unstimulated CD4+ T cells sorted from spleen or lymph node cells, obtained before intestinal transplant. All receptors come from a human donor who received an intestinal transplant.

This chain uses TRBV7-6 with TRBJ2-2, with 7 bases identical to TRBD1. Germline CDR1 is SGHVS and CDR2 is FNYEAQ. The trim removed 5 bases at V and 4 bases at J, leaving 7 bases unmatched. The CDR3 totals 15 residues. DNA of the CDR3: TGTGCCAGCAGCCCCCGGGACAGTTCCACCGGGGAGCTGTTTTTT. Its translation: CASSPRDSSTGELFF.

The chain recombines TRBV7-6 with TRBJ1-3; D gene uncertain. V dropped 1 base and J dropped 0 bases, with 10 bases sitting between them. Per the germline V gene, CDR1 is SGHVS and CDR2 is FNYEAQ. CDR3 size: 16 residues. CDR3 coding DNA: TGTGCCAGCAGCTTAGGGTCACACAGCTCTGGAAACACCATATATTTT. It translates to CASSLGSHSSGNTIYF.

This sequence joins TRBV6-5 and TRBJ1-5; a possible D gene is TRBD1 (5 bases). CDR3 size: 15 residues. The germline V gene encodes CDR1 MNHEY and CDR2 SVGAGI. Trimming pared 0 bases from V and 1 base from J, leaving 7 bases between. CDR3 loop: CASSYSWDSNQPQHF. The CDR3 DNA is TGTGCCAGCAGTTACTCGTGGGACAGCAATCAGCCCCAGCATTTT.

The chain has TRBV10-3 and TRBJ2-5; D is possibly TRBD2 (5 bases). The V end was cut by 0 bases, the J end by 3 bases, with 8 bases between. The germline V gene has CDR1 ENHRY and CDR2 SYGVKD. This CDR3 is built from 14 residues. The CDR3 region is CAISESPGEETQYF. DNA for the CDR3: TGTGCCATCAGTGAGTCGCCCGGGGAAGAGACCCAGTACTTC.

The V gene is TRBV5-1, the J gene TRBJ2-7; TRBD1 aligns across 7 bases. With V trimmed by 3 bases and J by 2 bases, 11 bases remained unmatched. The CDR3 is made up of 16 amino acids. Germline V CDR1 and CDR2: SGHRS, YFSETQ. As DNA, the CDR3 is TGCGCCAGCAGCTCGCCCCTGACAGGGAGTACCTACGAGCAGTACTTC. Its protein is CASSSPLTGSTYEQYF.